These 20 T cell receptor beta chains came from one sample sequenced in a study of T cells after yellow fever vaccination. TCRdb recomputed calls from the 5' RACE reads with MiXCR, one row per CDR3 protein. The table lists 250,000 to 350,000 distinct CDR3 sequences, about 6.6% of them singletons, with over 15% in the top ten. Sample: PBMCs, taken roughly 46 days after the first yellow fever vaccination. These TCRs come from a man younger than 35 who received the YFV17D yellow fever vaccine.

V and J are TRBV3-1 and TRBJ2-3; D possibly corresponds to TRBD1 (6 bases). Germline CDR1 and CDR2: LGHDT and YNNKEL (reference sequence). This CDR3 comprises 15 residues. The V end lost 6 bases, the J end lost 4 bases, and 17 bases lay between the germline ends. The CDR3: CASSGWQRGSDTQYF. CDR3 DNA: TGTGCCAGCAGTGGATGGCAGAGGGGGTCAGATACGCAGTATTTT.

The genes are TRBV7-8 and TRBJ2-3, with 8 positions matching TRBD2. The CDR3 is 15 amino acids. The V gene's germline CDR1 is SGHVS and CDR2 FQNEAQ. The ends lost 6 bases at V and 3 bases at J; junction bases unmatched: 8. The CDR3 DNA sequence: TGTGCCAGCAGATCCACCGGGAGGGGAACAGATACGCAGTATTTT. It specifies CASRSTGRGTDTQYF.

This chain connects TRBV20-1 to TRBJ2-7, with 8 bases fitting TRBD1. From germline, CDR1 is DFQATT and CDR2 SNEGSKA (reference sequence). The CDR3 runs 12 residues. V shed 5 bases, J shed 4 bases, and the junction held 4 bases outside the gene matches. The CDR3 loop reads CSASRTGYEQYF. CDR3 sequence (DNA): TGCAGTGCTTCCAGGACAGGGTACGAGCAGTACTTC.

The sample holds many counts of this clonotype. The CDR3 here is CASSLGTGGDNEQFF. CDR3 coding DNA: TGTGCCAGCAGCCTCGGGACAGGGGGTGACAATGAGCAGTTCTTC. This rearrangement joins TRBV7-9 to TRBJ2-1, with TRBD1 matching 11 bases. This CDR3 contains 15 residues. After removal of 5 bases from V and 5 bases from J, the junction contained 5 bases not matched to a gene. Germline CDR1 and CDR2: SEHNR and FQNEAQ (reference sequence).

This clonotype was picked up a small number of times. This rearrangement joins TRBV5-5 to TRBJ1-1; 9 nucleotides line up with TRBD1. Germline loops: CDR1 SGHKS, CDR2 YYEKEE (reference sequence). The CDR3 length is 15 residues. V shed 1 base and J 5 bases; nucleotides not matched to a gene: 6. In DNA form, the CDR3 reads TGTGCCAGCAGCTTGTTGGACAGGGGTTCAACTGAAGCTTTCTTT. Its translation is CASSLLDRGSTEAFF.

This clonotype was detected many times. V and J are TRBV7-9 and TRBJ1-1; D is uncertain. Germline V gives CDR1 SEHNR, CDR2 FQNEAQ (reference sequence). The CDR3 is made up of 11 amino acids. V dropped 5 bases and J dropped 1 base, with 2 bases sitting between them. The CDR3 loop reads CASSTNTEAFF. Written as DNA, the CDR3 is TGTGCCAGCAGCACGAACACTGAAGCTTTCTTT.

The chain carries TRBV7-2 and TRBJ2-1, with D perhaps assigned TRBD1 or TRBD2 (5 bases each). Between the trimmed V and J ends, which lost 4 bases and 2 bases, there was a span of 15 bases. The CDR3 is 16 residues long. CDR1 is SGHTA and CDR2 is FQGNSA in the germline V gene. CDR3 in amino acids: CASSSDSGRPYNEQFF. CDR3 DNA: TGTGCCAGCAGCTCGGATTCAGGGAGACCCTACAATGAGCAGTTCTTC.

The V and J genes are TRBV4-1 and TRBJ2-3, with 10 bases matching TRBD2. This CDR3 is 15 amino acids long. Per germline, CDR1 MGHRA and CDR2 YSYEKL. Trimming removed 3 bases from V and 3 bases from J; junction bases left unmatched: 3. The CDR3 bases are TGCGCCAGCAGCCAGGAACTAGCGGGGACAGATACGCAGTATTTT. Translating gives CASSQELAGTDTQYF.

The gene calls are TRBV11-2 and TRBJ2-3; 14 nucleotides match TRBD2. The germline V gene encodes CDR1 SGHAT and CDR2 FQNNGV. This CDR3 has 19 amino acids. V shed 2 bases and J 2 bases; nucleotides not matched to a gene: 9. CDR3 sequence: CASSLRRLAGGLDTDTQYF. The CDR3 DNA follows: TGTGCCAGCAGCTTAAGGAGACTAGCGGGGGGGCTGGACACAGATACGCAGTATTTT.

This chain connects TRBV4-2 to TRBJ1-2; D is undetermined. The CDR3 length is 15 residues. The V gene's germline CDR1 is LGHNA and CDR2 YNFKEQ. Trimming cost V 0 bases and J 7 bases, with 15 bases left between them. The CDR3 nucleotides are TGTGCCAGCAGCCAAGATGGAGGGAAGGGCCTTGGCTACACCTTC. This gives the protein CASSQDGGKGLGYTF.

This clonotype was recorded at least ten times. The chain is built from TRBV9 and TRBJ2-1; 7 bases line up with TRBD2. CDR3 length: 17 residues. V lost 4 bases and J lost 0; bases outside the gene matches: 10. Germline values: CDR1 SGDLS, CDR2 YYNGEE. Here the CDR3 reads CASSQKLGGSSYNEQFF. The CDR3 nucleotides are TGTGCCAGCAGCCAAAAATTGGGCGGGAGCTCCTACAATGAGCAGTTCTTC.

This clonotype was observed a few times. The chain recombines TRBV27 with TRBJ1-4; maybe TRBD1 (6 bases). Germline values: CDR1 MNHEY, CDR2 SMNVEV (reference sequence). The CDR3 runs 14 residues. V was trimmed by 3 bases and J by 8 bases, leaving 13 bases between them. The CDR3 here is CASSFTGSNEKLFF. CDR3 in DNA: TGTGCCAGCAGTTTCACAGGGAGCAACGAAAAACTGTTTTTT.

This clonotype showed up just a few times. This chain links TRBV3-1 with TRBJ2-3; 10 positions match TRBD2. Per the germline V gene, CDR1 is LGHDT and CDR2 is YNNKEL (reference sequence). V gave up 1 base and J gave up 7 bases; unmatched junction bases: 5. CDR3 length: 15 amino acids. The CDR3 region has the DNA TGTGCCAGCAGCCAAGGAGCGGGGGGGCCGTATACGCAGTATTTT. Translating gives CASSQGAGGPYTQYF.

The V and J genes are TRBV20-1 and TRBJ1-2; D is uncertain. This CDR3 is built from 13 residues. Between the trimmed V and J ends, which lost 5 bases and 3 bases, there was a span of 13 bases. Germline CDR1 and CDR2: DFQATT and SNEGSKA (reference sequence). CDR3 region: CSAGIEGYYGYTF. The DNA of the CDR3 is TGCAGTGCTGGCATCGAAGGTTACTATGGCTACACCTTC.

Only one count was recorded for this clonotype. The rearrangement uses TRBV2 and TRBJ2-7; D is undetermined. The CDR3 is 11 amino acids. CDR1 is SNHLY and CDR2 is FYNNEI in the germline V gene. Trimming shortened V by 8 bases and J by 3 bases, and 8 bases separated the two germline ends. The CDR3 protein is CASGWDYEQYF. CDR3 DNA: TGTGCCAGCGGGTGGGACTACGAGCAGTACTTC.

The CDR3 DNA sequence: TGTGCCAGCAGCAAAAGGGGGGGACAAGGAAGGCCTCTCACAGATACGCAGTATTTT. Its translation: CASSKRGGQGRPLTDTQYF. This chain links TRBV21-1 with TRBJ2-3; the table names TRBD1, a call not compared with the DNA. TRBV21-1 is a listed pseudogene. The CDR3 sequence is 19 residues long.

The chain has TRBV5-1 and TRBJ1-2; weak D call: TRBD1 (5 bases). Germline CDR1 reads SGHRS; CDR2 reads YFSETQ. The CDR3 runs to 14 residues. V was pared by 5 bases and J by 5 bases, with 16 bases between. For the CDR3, the DNA is TGCGCCAGCAGTCAAGAAAGGGGCCATTATGGCTACACCTTC. Its translation is CASSQERGHYGYTF.

This clonotype was counted only a few times. The chain joins TRBV15 to TRBJ1-6; D possibly corresponds to TRBD1 (5 bases). Germline values: CDR1 LNHNV, CDR2 YYDKDF (reference sequence). V was clipped by 3 bases and J by 1 base, with 10 bases between them. CDR3 length equals 16 residues. CDR3 protein: CATSRADRSYNSPLHF. The CDR3 DNA reads as TGTGCCACCAGCAGGGCCGACAGATCCTATAATTCACCCCTCCACTTT.

The chain's CDR3 is CARGANYGYTF. The CDR3 DNA is TGTGCCAGGGGTGCTAACTATGGCTACACCTTC. This sequence joins TRBV30 and TRBJ1-2; possible D gene TRBD1, 5 bases. The ends were cut back, 8 bases at V and 0 bases at J, with 7 bases in the middle. The CDR3 is made up of 11 amino acids. Germline V gene lookup returns CDR1 GTSNPN and CDR2 SVGIG (reference sequence).

The chain has TRBV5-1 and TRBJ2-1; perhaps TRBD2 as D (7 bases). Trimming pared 0 bases from V and 4 bases from J, leaving 14 bases between. The CDR3 spans 16 residues. CDR1 is SGHRS, CDR2 YFSETQ, per germline. CDR3 sequence: CASSLAVGGAYNEQFF. Here the CDR3 DNA reads TGCGCCAGCAGCTTGGCCGTAGGGGGGGCTTACAATGAGCAGTTCTTC. Full variable domain (outside the CDR3, taken from reference TRBV5-1 and TRBJ2-1): KAGVTQTPRYLIKTRGQQVTLSCSPISGHRSVSWYQQTPGQGLQFLFEYFSETQRNKGNFPGRFSGRQFSNSRSEMNVSTLELGDSALYLCASSLAVGGAYNEQFFGPGTRLTVL.